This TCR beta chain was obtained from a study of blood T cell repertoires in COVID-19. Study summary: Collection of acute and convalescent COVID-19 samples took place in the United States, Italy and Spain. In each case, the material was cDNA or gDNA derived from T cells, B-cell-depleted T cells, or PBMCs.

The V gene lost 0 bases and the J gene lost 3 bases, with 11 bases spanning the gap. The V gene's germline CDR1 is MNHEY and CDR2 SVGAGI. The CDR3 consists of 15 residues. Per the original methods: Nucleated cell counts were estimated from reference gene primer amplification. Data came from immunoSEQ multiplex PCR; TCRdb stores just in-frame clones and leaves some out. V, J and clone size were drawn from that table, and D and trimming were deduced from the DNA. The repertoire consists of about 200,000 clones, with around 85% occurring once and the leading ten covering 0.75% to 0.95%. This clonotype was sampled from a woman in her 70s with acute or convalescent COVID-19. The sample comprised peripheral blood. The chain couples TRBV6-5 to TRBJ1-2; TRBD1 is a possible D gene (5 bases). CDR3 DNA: TGTGCCAGCAGTTACTCGAGGCCGGGGGACTATGGCTACACCTTC. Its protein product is CASSYSRPGDYGYTF.